The rows below give T cell receptor beta chains drawn from one sample of a study of cytomegalovirus exposure and HLA in healthy donors. Sequencing was performed with immunoSEQ multiplex PCR; in TCRdb, only in-frame clones are kept and a portion is missing. The repertoire holds under 200,000 clones, less than 80% seen once, with approximately 0.7% in the top ten. Material for sequencing was PBMCs. The receptors shown here come from a woman aged 40 to 55 in good health and CMV-seronegative. Each CDR3 is given with its conserved first and last residue. Each record gives: clone size, J gene, V gene, D gene, CDR3 protein, CDR3 DNA. D genes are given only for firm matches. Clone size is stated in some rows and not others, as once, few, many or a class when expanded.

size: NA
J: TRBJ2-2
V: TRBV7-8
D: TRBD2
CDR3: CASSSLLLLAGGTGELFF
DNA: TGTGCCAGCAGCTCCCTCTTACTGCTAGCGGGAGGGACCGGGGAGCTGTTTTTT

size: NA
J: TRBJ1-1
V: TRBV30
D: NA
CDR3: CAWSLTGNTEAFF
DNA: TGTGCCTGGAGTCTGACAGGGAACACTGAAGCTTTCTTT

size: NA
J: TRBJ2-3
V: TRBV10-3
D: TRBD2
CDR3: CATKGAAGGADTQYF
DNA: TGTGCCACCAAGGGGGCCGCGGGGGGGGCAGATACGCAGTATTTT

size: NA
J: TRBJ2-7
V: TRBV5-1
D: NA
CDR3: CASSADSAYEQYF
DNA: TGCGCCAGCAGCGCGGACAGCGCCTACGAGCAGTACTTC

size: NA
J: TRBJ1-2
V: TRBV7-2
D: NA
CDR3: CASSLSPEYYGYTF
DNA: TGTGCCAGCAGCTTATCCCCGGAGTACTATGGCTACACCTTC

size: NA
J: TRBJ2-1
V: TRBV28
D: TRBD2
CDR3: CASSLRTLAGVYYNEQFF
DNA: TGTGCCAGCAGTTTACGTACACTAGCGGGAGTGTACTACAATGAGCAGTTCTTC

size: NA
J: TRBJ2-7
V: TRBV29-1
D: NA
CDR3: CSGTGSNYEQYF
DNA: TGCAGCGGCACAGGGTCTAACTACGAGCAGTACTTC

size: NA
J: TRBJ1-4
V: TRBV28
D: NA
CDR3: CASRPVRRRGNEKLFF
DNA: TGTGCCAGCAGACCCGTCCGGCGGCGAGGGAATGAAAAACTGTTTTTT

size: NA
J: TRBJ1-1
V: TRBV28
D: TRBD1
CDR3: CASSFPTTAGGRTEAFF
DNA: TGTGCCAGCAGTTTCCCCACGACGGCAGGGGGCCGAACTGAGGCTTTCTTT

size: NA
J: TRBJ2-7
V: TRBV19
D: NA
CDR3: CASSTFPGLGYEQYF
DNA: TGTGCCAGTAGTACCTTCCCAGGGTTGGGCTACGAGCAGTACTTC

size: NA
J: TRBJ1-3
V: TRBV6-1
D: NA
CDR3: CASSAGTRGNTIYF
DNA: TGTGCCAGCAGTGCCGGGACAAGGGGAAACACCATATATTTT

size: NA
J: TRBJ2-1
V: TRBV4-1
D: TRBD2
CDR3: CASSPTSGRKIEQFF
DNA: TGCGCCAGCAGCCCGACTAGCGGGAGAAAAATTGAGCAGTTCTTC

size: few
J: TRBJ2-1
V: TRBV30
D: NA
CDR3: CAWSVSDLVPEQFF
DNA: TGTGCCTGGAGTGTAAGTGACTTGGTCCCTGAGCAGTTCTTC

size: NA
J: TRBJ1-2
V: TRBV16
D: NA
CDR3: CASSQSWAQGYGYTF
DNA: TGTGCCAGCAGCCAATCCTGGGCCCAGGGCTATGGCTACACCTTC

size: NA
J: TRBJ2-1
V: TRBV14
D: TRBD2
CDR3: CASSHLTSGYNEQFF
DNA: TGTGCCAGCAGCCACCTGACTAGCGGTTACAATGAGCAGTTCTTC

size: NA
J: TRBJ2-7
V: TRBV4-3
D: NA
CDR3: CASSRYRDAYEQYF
DNA: TGCGCCAGCAGCCGTTACAGGGACGCCTACGAGCAGTACTTC

size: NA
J: TRBJ2-1
V: TRBV5-4
D: TRBD2
CDR3: CASSLGLAGSYNEQFF
DNA: TGTGCCAGCAGCCTGGGACTAGCGGGCTCCTACAATGAGCAGTTCTTC

size: NA
J: TRBJ2-3
V: TRBV7-9
D: NA
CDR3: CASSLVEALRGTDTQYF
DNA: TGTGCCAGCAGCTTAGTGGAGGCTCTTCGCGGCACAGATACGCAGTATTTT